Shown below are 23 T cell receptor beta chains from a single sample sequenced in a study of tissue T cells after allogeneic stem cell transplantation. As to time point: mouse harvest day 7 after allogeneic transplant. The graft held 10^6 splenic CD5+ T cells and 10^7 T-cell-depleted bone marrow cells. The data were produced by immunoSEQ multiplex PCR, yet TCRdb's version contains in-frame clones alone and is incomplete. The sample holds about 5,000 clones, about 50% seen once. The sample consisted of gut tissue. These receptors were obtained from a female BALB/c mouse given C57BL/6 T cells with graft-versus-host disease after an allogeneic hematopoietic cell transplant.

This clone was observed a handful of times. Mouse germline and gene names are used. The read stops 1 residue short of the end of the CDR3; the missing end is completed from the germline J gene. The chain combines TRBV5 with TRBJ1-4, with a weak D call TRBD1 (6 bases). Germline CDR1 LGHNA, CDR2 YNLKQL (reference sequence). This CDR3 has 15 amino acids. V lost 2 bases, J lost 0 bases, and 7 bases lay in between. CDR3: CASSQRGVSNERLFF. Incomplete CDR3 DNA: TGTGCCAGCAGCCAAAGGGGGGTTTCCAACGAAAGATTATTT.

This clone was seen more than once but under ten times. The gene names here belong to mouse. Read coverage stops 1 residue before the CDR3 terminus; the germline J gene supplies the remainder. The V call is TRBV3, the J call TRBJ2-4; possible D gene TRBD2, 6 bases. V was pared by 1 base and J by 0 bases, with 8 bases between. The CDR3 extends over 15 amino acids. Germline CDR1 SNHLY, CDR2 FYNGKV (reference sequence). The CDR3 bases that were read are TGTGCCAGCAGCTTAGGCTGGGGAAGTCAAAACACCTTGTAC. This sequence encodes CASSLGWGSQNTLY. The full CDR3 is CASSLGWGSQNTLYF.

Points on this clone: Mouse names are used for the genes. The missing CDR3 end, 1 residue past where the read stops, is filled in from the germline J gene. V is TRBV23 and J is TRBJ1-4; no check of the table's D call, TRBD1, against the DNA was made. This CDR3 contains 16 residues. Germline V lookup: CDR1 KGHTA, CDR2 FQNQQP. CDR3 protein: CSSSQSGQTSNERLFF. The sequenced CDR3 bases are TGCTCCAGCAGTCAATCTGGACAGACCTCCAACGAAAGATTATTT.

As concerns this clone: The gene names given are mouse names. With the read ending 1 residue before the CDR3 end, the germline J gene is used to fill in that end. V and J are TRBV26 and TRBJ2-1; 7 bases align to TRBD1. V gave up 6 bases and J gave up 3 bases; unmatched junction bases: 2. The CDR3 loop spans 13 amino acids. Germline V lookup: CDR1 KGHPV, CDR2 FQNQEV (reference sequence). The covered CDR3 bases are TGTGCCAGCAGGGGACAGATCTATGCTGAGCAGTTC. Its protein is CASRGQIYAEQF. The CDR3 reads in full as CASRGQIYAEQFF.

This clone has just a few counts. Gene names are mouse gene names. The read ends 1 residue before the CDR3 terminus; that terminus is restored from the germline J gene. The chain joins TRBV3 to TRBJ1-4, with D unclear. Trimming cost V 5 bases and J 6 bases, with 13 bases left between them. CDR1 and CDR2 (germline): SNHLY, FYNGKV (reference sequence). This CDR3 is built from 14 residues. The sequenced part of the CDR3 DNA is TGTGCCAGCAGCCGCCTTCCCGGGGACGAAAGATTATTT. It encodes CASSRLPGDERLF. The whole CDR3 sequence reads CASSRLPGDERLFF.

Worth noting for this clone: One end of the junction varies from germline; a read error may be responsible. Gene labels here are mouse ones. The read halts 1 residue ahead of the CDR3 end, with the missing end drawn from the germline J gene. The rearrangement joins TRBV13-2 to TRBJ2-7; D gene ambiguous. The CDR3 extends over 13 amino acids. Looked up from germline, CDR1 is NNHNN and CDR2 is SYGAGS (reference sequence). The CDR3 sequence is CASSDRVGYEQYF. Incomplete CDR3 DNA: TGTGCCAGCAGTGATAGGGTGGGATATGAACAGTAC.

As to this clone: Gene names follow the mouse nomenclature. The CDR3 end lies 1 residue beyond the end of the read and is filled in from the germline J gene. The genes are TRBV26 and TRBJ2-4; D is unresolved. The V gene's germline CDR1 is KGHPV and CDR2 FQNQEV (reference sequence). V was cut by 3 bases and J by 0 bases, with 7 bases left in between. The CDR3 extends over 14 amino acids. CDR3 residues: CASSLQASQNTLYF. The covered CDR3 bases are TGTGCCAGCAGTCTTCAGGCTAGTCAAAACACCTTGTAC.

This clone is judged medium-sized. These gene names are mouse names. The read ends 1 residue early relative to the CDR3; the germline J gene fills the gap. The V gene is TRBV19, the J gene TRBJ2-7; TRBD1 matches 7 bases. Per germline, CDR1 FNHDT and CDR2 SITEND (reference sequence). The V segment lost 5 bases and the J segment 2 bases; nucleotides outside the gene matches: 4. The CDR3 covers 13 residues. CDR3 bases read: TGTGCCAGCAGCACGGGACAGACCTATGAACAGTAC. It translates to CASSTGQTYEQY. In full, the CDR3 is CASSTGQTYEQYF.

Points on this clone: Each gene name is a mouse one. The read ends 1 residue shy of where the CDR3 ends; the end is completed using the germline J gene. The V gene is TRBV16, the J gene TRBJ2-5; D gene ambiguous. There are 14 residues in the CDR3. The V gene's germline CDR1 is SGHSA and CDR2 FRNQAP. V was shortened by 0 bases and J by 3 bases, with 7 bases between the two germline ends. The CDR3 loop reads CASSLDPRQDTQYF. The CDR3 DNA, read in part, is TGTGCAAGCAGCTTAGATCCCAGGCAAGACACCCAGTAC.

This clone has just a few counts. All gene names here are mouse names. The CDR3 end is not reached by the read, which stops 1 residue before it; the germline J gene fills it in. J is TRBJ2-7 and V is TRBV26; 8 bases align to TRBD2. V gave up 4 bases and J gave up 6 bases; unmatched junction bases: 5. Germline values: CDR1 KGHPV, CDR2 FQNQEV (reference sequence). CDR3 size: 13 residues. Partial CDR3 DNA: TGTGCCAGCAGTCGCCGGGGGGGGCTTGAACAGTAC. Its translation is CASSRRGGLEQY. The CDR3, in full, reads CASSRRGGLEQYF.

This clone was picked up one time. Germline and genes: mouse. The read ends 1 residue shy of where the CDR3 ends; the end is completed using the germline J gene. The genes are TRBV3 and TRBJ1-2, with D possibly TRBD1 on 5 matching bases. This CDR3 region has 14 residues. Trimming removed 1 base at V and 4 bases at J, with 10 bases between. Looked up from germline, CDR1 is SNHLY and CDR2 is FYNGKV (reference sequence). The CDR3 DNA, read in part, is TGTGCCAGCAGCTTAGTTGGGGCGGGCTCCGACTACACC. It is translated as CASSLVGAGSDYT. The complete CDR3 protein is CASSLVGAGSDYTF.

As concerns this clone: The gene names here belong to mouse. The CDR3 goes on 1 residue after the read ends, and that part is filled in from the germline J gene. The chain recombines TRBV23 with TRBJ2-5; TRBD2 was called by the table and not checked on the DNA. Germline CDR1 reads KGHTA; CDR2 reads FQNQQP. This CDR3 has 14 amino acids. The CDR3 protein is CSSSQSGGGDTQYF. The covered CDR3 bases are TGCTCCAGCAGTCAATCTGGCGGGGGGGACACCCAGTAC.

This clone was counted a few times. Gene names follow the mouse nomenclature. The read ends 1 residue shy of where the CDR3 ends; the end is completed using the germline J gene. The chain couples TRBV26 to TRBJ1-4, with TRBD1 identical over 7 bases. Germline V gene sequence: CDR1 KGHPV, CDR2 FQNQEV (reference sequence). V shed 4 bases, J shed 0 bases, and the junction held 5 bases outside the gene matches. The CDR3 consists of 16 residues. CDR3 bases read: TGTGCCAGCAGTCGCAGACAGGGTATTTCCAACGAAAGATTATTT. It specifies CASSRRQGISNERLF. The full CDR3 is CASSRRQGISNERLFF. Filled out from reference TRBV26 and TRBJ1-4, the complete variable domain reads NSKVIQTPRYLVKGQGQKAKMRCIPEKGHPVVFWYQQNKNNEFKFLINFQNQEVLQQIDMTEKRFSAECPSNSPCSLEIQSSEAGDSALYLCASSRRQGISNERLFFGHGTKLSVL.

Turning to this clone: The gene names given are mouse names. The part of the CDR3 DNA that was read is TGTGCCAGCTCTCTCTGGGGTAGTGCAGAAACGCTGTAT. It codes for CASSLWGSAETLY. The complete CDR3 protein is CASSLWGSAETLYF. The chain carries TRBV12-1 and TRBJ2-3; tentative D call: TRBD2 (5 bases). The read halts 1 residue ahead of the CDR3 end, with the missing end drawn from the germline J gene. The CDR3 extends over 14 amino acids. Germline lookup yields CDR1 SGHSN and CDR2 HYEKVE. V lost 0 bases, J lost 0 bases, and 6 bases lay in between.

Note on this clone: The genes and germline here are from mouse. The missing CDR3 end, 1 residue past where the read stops, is filled in from the germline J gene. The rearrangement uses TRBV1 and TRBJ1-1; a possible D gene is TRBD1 (6 bases). Germline assignment: CDR1 NSQYPW and CDR2 LRSPGD (reference sequence). Trimming left V 4 bases short and J 1 base short, with 10 bases between. CDR3 length equals 14 residues. The CDR3 here is CTCSEQGRNTEVFF. The sequenced part of the CDR3 DNA is TGCACCTGCAGTGAACAGGGAAGGAACACAGAAGTCTTC.

As concerns this clone: Genes and germline are mouse. The read falls 1 residue short of the CDR3 end, and the missing part is taken from the germline J gene. The V gene is TRBV26, the J gene TRBJ2-4, with 8 bases fitting TRBD2. The germline CDR1 and CDR2 sequences are KGHPV and FQNQEV (reference sequence). V was pared by 3 bases and J by 1 base, with 3 bases of the junction left unmatched. CDR3 length equals 15 residues. The CDR3 region is CASSLWGARQNTLYF. The CDR3 bases that were read are TGTGCCAGCAGTCTCTGGGGGGCACGTCAAAACACCTTGTAC.

Regarding this clone: The listed genes are named as in mouse. The CDR3 is cut off 1 residue early in the read; its end comes from the germline J gene. The chain recombines TRBV26 with TRBJ2-3; the match to TRBD1 covers 9 bases. J gave up 4 bases and V 4 bases, and 3 bases lay outside the gene matches. The CDR3 is 14 residues long. CDR1 and CDR2 from the germline V gene are KGHPV and FQNQEV (reference sequence). The sequenced CDR3 bases are TGTGCCAGCAGTCGGGACAGGGATCCAGAAACGCTGTAT. Translation gives CASSRDRDPETLY. The CDR3 in full is CASSRDRDPETLYF.

Notes on this clone: Gene names are mouse gene names. The read terminates 1 residue before the CDR3 end, so the remaining end is supplied by the germline J gene. The chain employs TRBV12-2 and TRBJ2-7, with 10 bases that match TRBD2. The length of the CDR3 is 13 residues. Per germline, CDR1 SGHLS and CDR2 HYDKME. J was trimmed by 4 bases and V by 2 bases; bases with no gene match: 1. CDR3 protein: CASSHWGGYEQYF. Partial CDR3 DNA: TGTGCCAGCTCTCACTGGGGGGGGTATGAACAGTAC.

Concerning this clone itself: Genes and germline are mouse. The sequenced part of the CDR3 DNA is TGTGCCAGCAGTCTGCCAGGGAAACAAGACACCCAGTAC. It specifies CASSLPGKQDTQY. The whole CDR3 reads CASSLPGKQDTQYF. J is TRBJ2-5 and V is TRBV26; D possibly corresponds to TRBD1 (5 bases). The sequenced fragment ends 1 residue before the CDR3 boundary, so the rest is inferred from the germline J gene. Germline V gene lookup returns CDR1 KGHPV and CDR2 FQNQEV (reference sequence). This CDR3 region has 14 residues. V gave up 2 bases and J gave up 3 bases, with 9 bases separating them.

By share of the sample, this clone is medium-sized. Any gene name here is a mouse gene name. The sequenced part of the CDR3 DNA is TGTGCCAGCGGTGATGCACGGGCGTCCCTTTCTGGAAATACGCTCTAT. Its translation: CASGDARASLSGNTLY. The whole CDR3 sequence is CASGDARASLSGNTLYF. The chain employs TRBV13-2 and TRBJ1-3; D gene unclear. The read gets to within 1 residue of the CDR3 end, and the germline J gene fills in the rest. Germline V gene sequence: CDR1 NNHNN, CDR2 SYGAGS (reference sequence). V dropped 0 bases and J dropped 0 bases, with 13 bases sitting between them. The CDR3 is 17 residues long.

Regarding this clone: Gene names refer to mouse genes. With the read ending 1 residue before the CDR3 end, the germline J gene is used to fill in that end. This sequence joins TRBV5 and TRBJ2-5, with unresolved D. The CDR3 loop spans 12 amino acids. Trimming removed 4 bases from V and 6 bases from J, with 8 bases in between. Germline CDR1 LGHNA, CDR2 YNLKQL (reference sequence). The sequenced CDR3 bases are TGTGCCAGCAGCCCCCGCGGGGACACCCAGTAC. Protein product: CASSPRGDTQY. The entire CDR3 sequence reads CASSPRGDTQYF.

As concerns this clone: Any gene name here is a mouse gene name. The CDR3 end lies 1 residue beyond the end of the read and is filled in from the germline J gene. The same CDR3 is also encoded by other DNA sequences in this sample. The rearrangement joins TRBV26 to TRBJ1-4; D is possibly TRBD1 (6 bases). CDR3 length equals 14 residues. Deletions cut 4 bases from V and 2 bases from J, with 8 bases between. The germline CDR1 and CDR2 sequences are KGHPV and FQNQEV (reference sequence). Partial CDR3 DNA: TGTGCCAGCAGTCCGGGACACTCCAACGAAAGATTATTT. It encodes CASSPGHSNERLF. The entire CDR3 sequence reads CASSPGHSNERLFF.

This clone is medium-sized in the sample. Gene names denote mouse genes. The CDR3 loop is CASSGQFSYEQYF. CDR3 DNA (partial): TGTGCCAGCAGCGGACAATTCTCCTATGAACAGTAC. The rearrangement joins TRBV13-3 to TRBJ2-7, with a tentative D call TRBD1 (5 bases). The read terminates 1 residue ahead of where the CDR3 ends, so the germline J gene completes it. The V gene lost 5 bases and the J gene lost 0 bases, with 9 bases spanning the gap. Per the germline V gene, CDR1 is NNHDY and CDR2 is SYVADS. This CDR3 comprises 13 residues.